The 32 T cell receptor beta chains in this list originate from one sample, sequenced in a study of T cell clonality in common variable immunodeficiency (dated by TCRdb to 2015 to 2017). Library preparation employed the immunoSEQ multiplex PCR assay. The source is immuneACCESS, and TCRdb retained only in-frame sequences with V and J called. Part of the clones is not carried over; for the studies checked, unresolved V genes explain less than half of this, and the remainder is unexplained. For this sample, under 65,000 clones are listed, none of them singletons. About 0.85% of the sample lies in the top ten. The sequencing sample was made of peripheral blood mononuclear cells. Receptors were obtained from a person aged 18 to 69 in good health.

This clone was seen many times. The read comes to an end 3 residues before the CDR3 does, leaving the germline J gene to fill in the end. The chain carries TRBV2 and TRBJ1-5; 8 bases are a match to TRBD1. This CDR3 has 19 residues. With 1 base clipped from V and 5 bases from J, the junction kept 16 bases outside the gene matches. In germline, CDR1 is SNHLY, CDR2 FYNNEI. Incomplete CDR3 DNA: TGTGCCAGCAGTGAAGTGAGTTTTATGGACAGGGTCATCGATCAGCCC. This encodes CASSEVSFMDRVIDQP. The entire CDR3 protein reads CASSEVSFMDRVIDQPQHF.

This clone was counted ten times or more. Read data end 3 residues before the CDR3 end; the end is taken from the germline J gene. The V call is TRBV5-4, the J call TRBJ1-2, with no clear D. Germline V lookup: CDR1 SGHNT, CDR2 YYREEE (reference sequence). CDR3 length equals 12 residues. Incomplete CDR3 DNA: TGTGCCAGCAGCTTGTCCAGAGGGGGC. Protein sequence: CASSLSRGG. The whole CDR3 sequence is CASSLSRGGYTF.

This clone occurred many times. Read data end 3 residues before the CDR3 end; the end is taken from the germline J gene. The rearrangement joins TRBV6-2 or TRBV6-3 to TRBJ2-5; 8 nucleotides match TRBD1. CDR3 length: 12 amino acids. V was clipped by 8 bases and J by 1 base; unmatched bases: 0. Germline lookup yields CDR1 MNHEY and CDR2 SVGEGT. The CDR3 protein is CASGQGQETQYF. The DNA read from the CDR3 is TGTGCCAGCGGACAGGGCCAAGAGACC.

This clone was counted ten times or more. Coverage ceases 3 residues before the CDR3 finishes, and the germline J gene fills in the end. The J gene is TRBJ1-1, the V gene TRBV2; possible D gene TRBD1, 6 bases. V lost 4 bases, J lost 3 bases, and 15 bases lay in between. The germline V gene encodes CDR1 SNHLY and CDR2 FYNNEI. The CDR3 consists of 15 residues. CDR3 amino acids: CASSVPPGEDTEAFF. CDR3 bases read: TGTGCCAGCAGTGTCCCCCCAGGGGAAGACACTGAA.

About this clone itself: The observed sequence ends 3 residues before the CDR3 terminus, with the missing tail filled in from the germline J gene. This chain connects TRBV6-1 to TRBJ1-2, with no clear D. CDR1 MNHNS and CDR2 SASEGT come from the germline V gene. The CDR3 runs 15 residues. CDR3 DNA, as far as it was read: TGTGCCAGCAGTGAAGTGGGTAGCGGGAGTGACGAA. It is translated as CASSEVGSGSDE. The whole CDR3 protein reads CASSEVGSGSDEYTF.

Many counts were recorded for this clone. The CDR3 bases that were read are TGTGCCAGCAGCTTTAGCGGGAGCGGGGAG. This gives the protein CASSFSGSGE. The full CDR3 reads CASSFSGSGELFF. V and J are TRBV13 and TRBJ2-2, with 9 positions matching TRBD2. The read halts 3 residues ahead of the CDR3 end, with the missing end drawn from the germline J gene. V was clipped by 3 bases and J by 7 bases; unmatched bases: 0. From germline, CDR1 is PRHDT and CDR2 FYEKMQ (reference sequence). The CDR3 covers 13 residues.

Ten or more counts support this clone. The sequenced CDR3 bases are TGTGCCAGCAGCTCGGACAGCCTCAAAAACATT. Translating it yields CASSSDSLKNI. The CDR3, in full, reads CASSSDSLKNIQYF. V and J are TRBV7-9 and TRBJ2-4; D is possibly TRBD1 (6 bases). Read coverage stops 3 residues before the CDR3 terminus; the germline J gene supplies the remainder. CDR1 SEHNR and CDR2 FQNEAQ come from the germline V gene (reference sequence). V dropped 4 bases and J dropped 3 bases, with 10 bases sitting between them. The length of the CDR3 is 14 residues.

This clone was observed many times. The read gets to within 3 residues of the CDR3 end, and the germline J gene fills in the rest. The V gene is TRBV4-2, the J gene TRBJ1-5; D is perhaps TRBD1 (5 bases). Germline-derived CDR1 and CDR2 are LGHNA and YNFKEQ. V lost 0 bases and J lost 2, with 11 bases in between. CDR3 length: 16 residues. CDR3 DNA, as far as it was read: TGTGCCAGCAGCCAAGATGAGGGGCTAGGCAATCAGCCC. Translating it yields CASSQDEGLGNQP. The full CDR3 is CASSQDEGLGNQPQHF.

This clone was recorded at least ten times. The CDR3 end lies 3 residues beyond the end of the read and is filled in from the germline J gene. The rearrangement uses TRBV5-1 and TRBJ1-2, with D possibly TRBD1 on 6 matching bases. The CDR3 consists of 15 residues. Germline CDR1 reads SGHRS; CDR2 reads YFSETQ. Trimming shortened V by 3 bases and J by 2 bases, and 14 bases separated the two germline ends. Partial CDR3 DNA: TGCGCCAGCAGCTCGGACAGCGCAGCCAACTATGGC. Translated: CASSSDSAANYG. The entire CDR3 reads CASSSDSAANYGYTF. Looking up the rest from reference TRBV5-1 and TRBJ1-2 gives the full variable domain: KAGVTQTPRYLIKTRGQQVTLSCSPISGHRSVSWYQQTPGQGLQFLFEYFSETQRNKGNFPGRFSGRQFSNSRSEMNVSTLELGDSALYLCASSSDSAANYGYTFGSGTRLTVV.

In this sample, this clone turned up many times. The read is 3 residues too short to cover the CDR3 end, so that end is filled in from the germline J gene. The V and J genes are TRBV10-3 and TRBJ2-5; 10 bases are a match to TRBD1. Germline CDR1 reads ENHRY; CDR2 reads SYGVKD. V lost 3 bases, J lost 4 bases, and 8 bases stayed unmatched. This CDR3 has 16 amino acids. CDR3 protein: CAISESGTGDGETQYF. Incomplete CDR3 DNA: TGTGCCATCAGTGAATCCGGGACAGGGGATGGAGAGACC.

This clone occurred many times. The CDR3 goes on 3 residues after the read ends, and that part is filled in from the germline J gene. The rearrangement links TRBV19 to TRBJ2-3, with 7 bases identical to TRBD2. The germline gives CDR1 LNHDA, CDR2 SQIVND (reference sequence). This CDR3 comprises 13 residues. Partial CDR3 DNA: TGTGCCAGTAGCCCTAGCGGAGGAGGGACG. It translates to CASSPSGGGT. The entire CDR3 protein is CASSPSGGGTQYF. The variable domain in full, completed from reference TRBV19 and TRBJ2-3, reads DGGITQSPKYLFRKEGQNVTLSCEQNLNHDAMYWYRQDPGQGLRLIYYSQIVNDFQKGDIAEGYSVSREKKESFPLTVTSAQKNPTAFYLCASSPSGGGTQYFGPGTRLTVL.

In the case of this clone: Germline is not matched at one junction end, which may reflect a read error. Sequencing ends 3 residues short of the CDR3 end; the germline J gene provides the rest. Distinct nucleotide sequences in the sample also encode this CDR3. This chain joins TRBV7-2 and TRBJ1-1; D gene ambiguous. Germline V gives CDR1 SGHTA, CDR2 FQGNSA. This CDR3 comprises 13 residues. Partial CDR3 DNA: TGCGCCAGCAGCTTGAGACAGAACACTGAA. Residues: CASSLRQNTE. The full CDR3 reads CASSLRQNTEAFF.

This clone came up a few times. A read error may produce the germline difference seen at one junction end. Coverage ceases 3 residues before the CDR3 finishes, and the germline J gene fills in the end. The sample contains more than one DNA sequence encoding this CDR3. The chain recombines TRBV5-1 with TRBJ1-3, with D unclear. Germline V lookup: CDR1 SGHRS, CDR2 YFSETQ. This CDR3 spans 16 amino acids. The DNA read from the CDR3 is TGCGCCAGCAGCATTACAGTATCTTCTACTGGAAACACT. This sequence encodes CASSITVSSTGNT. The entire CDR3 reads CASSITVSSTGNTIYF.

This clone was recorded at least ten times. The read is 3 residues too short to cover the CDR3 end, so that end is filled in from the germline J gene. The J gene is TRBJ1-1, the V gene TRBV30, with 10 bases lining up with TRBD1. CDR3 length: 17 residues. Germline values: CDR1 GTSNPN, CDR2 SVGIG (reference sequence). Trimming cost V 1 base and J 4 bases; bases outside gene matches: 12. The sequenced CDR3 bases are TGTGCCTGGAGTGCGAAAGGAAGGGACAGGGGATTCACTGAA. Protein: CAWSAKGRDRGFTE. The entire CDR3 reads CAWSAKGRDRGFTEAFF. Full variable domain (missing parts from reference TRBV30 and TRBJ1-1): SQTIHQWPATLVQPVGSPLSLECTVEGTSNPNLYWYRQAAGRGLQLLFYSVGIGQISSEVPQNLSASRPQDRQFILSSKKLLLSDSGFYLCAWSAKGRDRGFTEAFFGQGTRLTVV.

The sample holds many counts of this clone. Coverage ceases 3 residues before the CDR3 finishes, and the germline J gene fills in the end. The gene calls are TRBV12-3 or TRBV12-4 and TRBJ2-7; a weak D match, TRBD2 (6 bases). This CDR3 comprises 16 residues. V shed 3 bases and J shed 4 bases, with 19 bases lying between them. CDR3 residues: CASSFGRPGSTYEQYF. The sequenced CDR3 bases are TGTGCCAGCAGTTTTGGGAGGCCGGGGTCCACATACGAG.

This clone has at least ten counts. The read ends 3 residues shy of where the CDR3 ends; the end is completed using the germline J gene. This rearrangement joins TRBV4-1 to TRBJ1-1, with TRBD1 matching 9 bases. CDR1 and CDR2 from the germline V gene are MGHRA and YSYEKL. The CDR3 covers 16 residues. J lost 4 bases, V lost 0 bases, and 6 bases had no gene match. The CDR3 DNA, read in part, is TGCGCCAGCAGCCAAGAACAGGGGGCGCATGGCACTGAA. It translates to CASSQEQGAHGTE. In full, the CDR3 reads CASSQEQGAHGTEAFF.

Many counts were recorded for this clone. The read falls 3 residues short of the CDR3 end, and the missing part is taken from the germline J gene. This chain connects TRBV20-1 to TRBJ1-2; possible D gene TRBD1, 5 bases. Germline V gives CDR1 DFQATT, CDR2 SNEGSKA (reference sequence). CDR3 size: 13 residues. Trimming took off 1 base at V and 5 bases at J, with 11 bases between the two ends. CDR3: CSARVPGSYGYTF. CDR3 DNA, as far as it was read: TGCAGTGCTAGAGTGCCAGGGTCGTATGGC.

This clone was recorded at least ten times. The read comes to an end 3 residues before the CDR3 does, leaving the germline J gene to fill in the end. The rearrangement links TRBV30 to TRBJ1-6; 7 positions agree with TRBD1. The CDR3 loop spans 15 amino acids. Germline CDR1 reads GTSNPN; CDR2 reads SVGIG (reference sequence). The V gene end was trimmed by 0 bases and the J gene end by 4 bases; junction bases not matched to a gene: 3. CDR3 DNA, as far as it was read: TGTGCCTGGAGTGTTTCGACAGGGTATAATTCACCC. Protein: CAWSVSTGYNSP. The entire CDR3 sequence reads CAWSVSTGYNSPLHF.

This clone was seen repeatedly, ten times or more. The read ends 3 residues shy of where the CDR3 ends; the end is completed using the germline J gene. The rearrangement joins TRBV5-1 to TRBJ2-7, with 7 bases that match TRBD1. Germline values: CDR1 SGHRS, CDR2 YFSETQ. This CDR3 region has 13 residues. Unmatched junction bases numbered 3, after V lost 0 bases and J lost 6 bases. CDR3 loop: CASSLGSGGEQYF. The DNA read from the CDR3 is TGCGCCAGCAGCTTGGGATCAGGGGGCGAG.

At least ten counts were recorded for this clone. Read coverage stops 3 residues before the CDR3 terminus; the germline J gene supplies the remainder. The rearrangement links TRBV12-3 or TRBV12-4 to TRBJ2-1, with a weak D call TRBD2 (6 bases). This CDR3 contains 15 residues. V gave up 3 bases and J gave up 5 bases, with 14 bases separating them. CDR3 sequence reads: CASSFRDSWNNEQFF. The sequenced part of the CDR3 DNA is TGTGCCAGCAGTTTCAGGGACTCCTGGAACAATGAG.

The sample holds many counts of this clone. The read falls 3 residues short of the CDR3 end, and the missing part is taken from the germline J gene. The chain has TRBV19 and TRBJ1-2; 7 positions agree with TRBD1. This CDR3 has 14 amino acids. CDR1 is LNHDA, CDR2 SQIVND, per germline (reference sequence). The CDR3 loop reads CASSIDQGGRGYTF. The DNA read from the CDR3 is TGTGCCAGTAGTATCGACCAGGGGGGTAGGGGC.

The table lists this clone with many counts. The CDR3 goes on 3 residues after the read ends, and that part is filled in from the germline J gene. The gene calls are TRBV7-6 and TRBJ1-6; 11 positions agree with TRBD1. Germline V gene sequence: CDR1 SGHVS, CDR2 FNYEAQ. The trim removed 4 bases at V and 10 bases at J, leaving 9 bases unmatched. This CDR3 has 16 amino acids. The covered CDR3 bases are TGTGCCAGCAGCTCACGCGTGGGACAGGGGGGATCACCC. Amino acid sequence: CASSSRVGQGGSP. From start to end, the CDR3 is CASSSRVGQGGSPLHF.

This clone was recorded a few times. The read finishes 3 residues shy of the CDR3 end, and the germline J gene is used to complete it. This chain links TRBV29-1 with TRBJ1-2; D is undetermined. There are 15 residues in the CDR3. Germline values: CDR1 SQVTM, CDR2 ANQGSEA. V was clipped by 0 bases and J by 3 bases, with 14 bases between them. The CDR3 is CSVEDKIRGHYGYTF. The CDR3 bases that were read are TGCAGCGTTGAAGATAAAATACGAGGGCACTATGGC.

This clone was seen a handful of times. Sequencing ends 3 residues short of the CDR3 end; the germline J gene provides the rest. The V and J genes are TRBV2 and TRBJ1-2; no firm D call. The CDR3 is 18 residues long. Germline CDR1 and CDR2: SNHLY and FYNNEI. The CDR3 bases that were read are TGTGCCAGCAGTGAAATCCCTAGCGGGAGTTACCTTTCCTACGAC. Its translation is CASSEIPSGSYLSYD. The full CDR3 is CASSEIPSGSYLSYDYTF.

This clone was counted a few times. The CDR3 extends 3 residues past the end of the read, so its final part is completed from the germline J gene. The J gene is TRBJ1-2, the V gene TRBV11-2, with TRBD1 matching 7 bases. Per the germline V gene, CDR1 is SGHAT and CDR2 is FQNNGV. The CDR3 covers 15 residues. V lost 2 bases to trimming and J lost 6 bases; unmatched junction nucleotides: 9. CDR3 DNA, as far as it was read: TGTGCCAGCAGCTTATCGAGGGGGCGAGTTGATGGC. Protein product: CASSLSRGRVDG. The CDR3, in full, reads CASSLSRGRVDGYTF.

On this clone itself: The observed sequence ends 3 residues before the CDR3 terminus, with the missing tail filled in from the germline J gene. The rearrangement links TRBV19 to TRBJ1-2, with a tentative D call TRBD1 (5 bases). The germline gives CDR1 LNHDA, CDR2 SQIVND (reference sequence). This CDR3 is 16 amino acids long. The sequenced part of the CDR3 DNA is TGTGCCAGTAGTCGACTAGCGGGAGATGGGACCTACGAC. Amino acid sequence: CASSRLAGDGTYD. The full CDR3 sequence reads CASSRLAGDGTYDYTF.

This clone was counted ten times or more. Sequencing ends 3 residues short of the CDR3 end; the germline J gene provides the rest. The rearrangement links TRBV5-1 to TRBJ2-1; 10 nucleotides line up with TRBD1. V shed 5 bases, J shed 8 bases, and the junction held 4 bases outside the gene matches. The CDR3 has 13 amino acids. Germline V CDR1 and CDR2: SGHRS, YFSETQ. The covered CDR3 bases are TGCGCCAGCAGGCCAGGACAGGGGGATGAG. Amino acid sequence: CASRPGQGDE. The CDR3, in full, reads CASRPGQGDEQFF.

This clone showed up many times. Read coverage stops 3 residues before the CDR3 terminus; the germline J gene supplies the remainder. This chain connects TRBV7-2 to TRBJ1-2; TRBD1 agrees at 7 bases. The V gene's germline CDR1 is SGHTA and CDR2 FQGNSA. CDR3 size: 13 residues. The DNA read from the CDR3 is TGTGCCAGCAGCCCCAGGGGGGCTAGCGGC. Its translation is CASSPRGASG. The full-length CDR3 reads as CASSPRGASGYTF. The full variable domain, its missing parts supplied by reference TRBV7-2 and TRBJ1-2, is GAGVSQSPSNKVTEKGKDVELRCDPISGHTALYWYRQSLGQGLEFLIYFQGNSAPDKSGLPSDRFSAERTGGSVSTLTIQRTQQEDSAVYLCASSPRGASGYTFGSGTRLTVV.

This clone was seen many times. This chain's CDR3 is CASSLLAPSTDTQYF. CDR3 DNA, as far as it was read: TGTGCCAGCAGTTTGTTAGCCCCTAGCACAGATACG. The chain has TRBV12-3 or TRBV12-4 and TRBJ2-3; D remains unclear. The CDR3 end falls 3 residues outside the read, so it is completed with the germline J gene. This CDR3 region has 15 residues. Trimming stripped 3 bases from V and 0 bases from J, with 10 bases between.

Many counts were recorded for this clone. Read coverage stops 3 residues before the CDR3 terminus; the germline J gene supplies the remainder. This rearrangement joins TRBV20-1 to TRBJ2-1; D remains ambiguous. Trimming cost V 6 bases and J 7 bases, with 13 bases left between them. Looked up from germline, CDR1 is DFQATT and CDR2 is SNEGSKA (reference sequence). The CDR3 totals 12 residues. CDR3 DNA, as far as it was read: TGCAGTGCGGCCCCTTTCATAAATGAG. It yields the protein CSAAPFINE. The CDR3 reads in full as CSAAPFINEQFF.

At least ten counts were recorded for this clone. The sequenced fragment ends 3 residues before the CDR3 boundary, so the rest is inferred from the germline J gene. J is TRBJ1-2 and V is TRBV12-5; D is undetermined. The CDR3 consists of 16 residues. CDR1 and CDR2 (germline): LGHNT, FRNRAP. The CDR3 reads CASGLPYEAPAGGYTF. The sequenced part of the CDR3 DNA is TGTGCTAGTGGTTTGCCTTACGAGGCCCCAGCGGGCGGC.

This clone was observed many times. Read coverage stops 3 residues before the CDR3 terminus; the germline J gene supplies the remainder. The V and J genes are TRBV5-1 and TRBJ2-1; a weak D match, TRBD2 (5 bases). The V gene's germline CDR1 is SGHRS and CDR2 YFSETQ. Deletions cut 4 bases from V and 1 base from J, with 12 bases between. The CDR3 length is 15 residues. Incomplete CDR3 DNA: TGCGCCAGCAGCCATGCGGGTCGGTCCTACAATGAG. Protein product: CASSHAGRSYNE. Given in full, the CDR3 is CASSHAGRSYNEQFF.